This T cell receptor beta chain was obtained from a study of CD8+ T cells in alopecia areata. Study-level information: The study gave treated patients oral tofacitinib at 5 to 10 mg twice daily. Study-level findings and limits: The link between baseline CD8+ expansion and response remains uncertain with one nonresponder. Between patients, shared TCR sequences were less clear than in mice. This was possibly due in part to HLA diversity in the patient population.

Deletions cut 0 bases from V and 9 bases from J, with 7 bases between. CDR1 is SGHRS, CDR2 YFSETQ, per germline. This CDR3 contains 12 residues. Investigators isolated RNA and reverse transcribed it into cDNA to act as the sequencing template. Profiling relied on immunoSEQ multiplex PCR, and the TCRdb table lists in-frame clones only, not all of them. The sample holds some 180,000 clones, around 49% seen once. This clone was observed a handful of times. Its antigen is as yet unknown. Treatment specified: oral pan-JAK inhibitor, 5-10 mg twice daily. The sequence was collected from a human donor with alopecia areata. The chain has TRBV5-1 and TRBJ2-1, with TRBD1 as a possible D gene (5 bases). The sequencing here drew on CD8+ T cells sorted from blood, taken at roughly week 53, from a patient treated with tofacitinib. Here the CDR3 reads CASSLEGPEQFF. The CDR3 DNA follows: TGCGCCAGCAGCTTGGAGGGGCCTGAGCAGTTCTTC.